The 11 T cell receptor beta chains listed next were all sequenced from one sample in a study of shared clonotypes between healthy human individuals. Some clones are missing from TCRdb's copy, which holds only in-frame ones; the method was immunoSEQ multiplex PCR. The table has about 770,000 clones, approximately 77% seen once. Sequencing was carried out using memory CD4+ T cells sorted from blood. Subset indicated: CD45RA-negative fraction. The receptors here all came from a woman between 25 and 40 years old in good health.

The gene calls are TRBV10-3 and TRBJ1-4; no reliable D call. This CDR3 contains 13 residues. Germline CDR1 and CDR2: ENHRY and SYGVKD. Trimming took 11 bases from V and 0 from J, leaving 10 bases between them. CDR3 nucleotides: TGTGCCGCTTACAGCACAACTAATGAAAAACTGTTTTTT. This sequence encodes CAAYSTTNEKLFF.

This clone showed up just a few times. The chain employs TRBV7-2 and TRBJ2-3; D is perhaps TRBD2 (5 bases). Trimming took off 3 bases at V and 5 bases at J, with 18 bases between the two ends. This CDR3 is 16 amino acids long. The germline CDR1 and CDR2 sequences are SGHTA and FQGNSA. CDR3: CASSFVGVNRGDTQYF. In DNA, the CDR3 is TGTGCCAGCAGCTTTGTGGGAGTGAACCGCGGAGATACGCAGTATTTT.

The genes are TRBV6-1 and TRBJ1-2, with no clear D. V was clipped by 6 bases and J by 0 bases, with 11 bases between them. Germline CDR1 MNHNS, CDR2 SASEGT. This CDR3 has 14 residues. The CDR3 DNA sequence: TGTGCCAGCAGGGAAACCGGAGCTAACTATGGCTACACCTTC. The encoded protein is CASRETGANYGYTF.

This clone was detected a few times. The chain uses TRBV11-2 and TRBJ2-7, with 9 positions matching TRBD1. J gave up 7 bases and V 1 base, and 8 bases lay outside the gene matches. The CDR3 runs 15 residues. Germline V gene sequence: CDR1 SGHAT, CDR2 FQNNGV. In DNA form, the CDR3 reads TGTGCCAGCAGCTTAGGTGGGACAGGGAGTCGGGAGCAGTACTTC. Its protein is CASSLGGTGSREQYF.

The gene calls are TRBV7-8 and TRBJ2-5, with unresolved D. CDR1 and CDR2 from the germline V gene are SGHVS and FQNEAQ. The CDR3 length is 16 residues. The germline V and J ends were trimmed by 5 bases and 5 bases, with 21 bases remaining between them. CDR3 nucleotide sequence: TGTGCCAGCAGCCCACGACATGGTACCTTAGGGGAGACCCAGTACTTC. Translating gives CASSPRHGTLGETQYF.

The chain joins TRBV6-5 to TRBJ1-5, with D unclear. The CDR3 contains 14 residues. Per the germline V gene, CDR1 is MNHEY and CDR2 is SVGAGI. V lost 6 bases and J lost 0, with 9 bases in between. CDR3 in amino acids: CASSPRDSNQPQHF. The DNA of the CDR3 is TGTGCCAGCAGCCCTCGAGATAGCAATCAGCCCCAGCATTTT.

This clone was found a few times. This sequence joins TRBV6-1 and TRBJ1-1; D is perhaps TRBD1 (6 bases). With 2 bases removed from V and 7 bases from J, the gap between germline ends came to 14 bases. Germline CDR1 reads MNHNS; CDR2 reads SASEGT. The CDR3 length is 14 residues. CDR3 sequence reads: CASSEPSGGLEAFF. CDR3 DNA: TGTGCCAGCAGTGAACCCTCTGGGGGCCTTGAAGCTTTCTTT.

The V and J genes are TRBV6-1 and TRBJ1-2, with TRBD1 identical over 9 bases. Germline trimming cut 7 bases from V and 6 bases from J; bases unmatched to any gene: 9. Germline CDR1 is MNHNS and CDR2 is SASEGT. The CDR3 is 14 amino acids. Written as DNA, the CDR3 is TGTGCCAGCACTGAGGGGGACAGGGCTCATGGCTACACCTTC. As protein: CASTEGDRAHGYTF.

CDR3 loop: CASSFVSGLQETQYF. DNA for the CDR3: TGTGCCAGCAGCTTCGTGTCGGGGCTTCAAGAGACCCAGTACTTC. This chain connects TRBV5-4 to TRBJ2-5, with D perhaps given as TRBD1 or TRBD2 (5 bases each). The CDR3 contains 15 residues. V lost 2 bases and J 2 bases, leaving 13 bases between the germline ends. CDR1 and CDR2 (germline): SGHNT, YYREEE (reference sequence). Combining the CDR3 with reference TRBV5-4 and TRBJ2-5 gives the whole variable domain ETGVTQSPTHLIKTRGQQVTLRCSSQSGHNTVSWYQQALGQGPQFIFQYYREEENGRGNFPPRFSGLQFPNYSSELNVNALELDDSALYLCASSFVSGLQETQYFGPGTRLLVL.

This clone was recorded at least ten times. The identical CDR3 is also encoded by other nucleotide sequences in the sample. The CDR3: CASSLGGQGNTGELFF. The DNA of the CDR3 is TGTGCCAGCAGCTTGGGGGGACAGGGCAACACCGGGGAGCTGTTTTTT. The chain is built from TRBV7-2 and TRBJ2-2; TRBD1 matches at 9 bases. The germline CDR1 and CDR2 sequences are SGHTA and FQGNSA. With V trimmed by 3 bases and J by 2 bases, 4 bases remained unmatched. This CDR3 spans 16 amino acids.

The rearrangement joins TRBV7-9 to TRBJ2-1; 9 bases are shared with TRBD2. The germline gives CDR1 SEHNR, CDR2 FQNEAQ (reference sequence). The CDR3 sequence is 13 residues long. V shed 4 bases and J 15 bases; nucleotides not matched to a gene: 10. CDR3 DNA: TGTGCCAGCAGCTCGGGACTAGCCCATCCCTTGTTCTTC. It yields the protein CASSSGLAHPLFF. Full variable domain (outside the CDR3, taken from reference TRBV7-9 and TRBJ2-1): DTGVSQNPRHKITKRGQNVTFRCDPISEHNRLYWYRQTLGQGPEFLTYFQNEAQLEKSRLLSDRFSAERPKGSFSTLEIQRTEQGDSAMYLCASSSGLAHPLFFGPGTRLTVL.